This entry is about one T cell receptor (beta chain). With 2 bases clipped from V and 6 bases from J, the junction kept 8 bases outside the gene matches. The CDR3 is 15 amino acids. Looked up from germline, CDR1 is SEHNR and CDR2 is FQNEAQ (reference sequence). Participants were placed into cohorts based on the clinical history they reported. In the original analysis: Reference gene primer amplification gave estimated nucleated cell counts. Only in-frame clones appear in the TCRdb table, and some are missing; sequencing was by immunoSEQ multiplex PCR. V and J calls and clone size come straight from that table; D and trimming were deduced from the DNA. The table lists 200,000 to 250,000 clones, 80% of them singletons. The sample belongs to a study of blood T cell repertoires in COVID-19. Study background: T cells, B-cell-depleted T cells, or PBMCs supplied cDNA or gDNA.

The TCR originated in a woman between 35 and 50 years old with acute COVID-19. The chain combines TRBV7-9 with TRBJ2-7, with 9 bases matching TRBD2. Sequenced input: PBMCs or T cells enriched from blood (not recorded which). This CDR3 reads CASSLSLAGFREQYF. CDR3 coding DNA: TGTGCCAGCAGCTTAAGCCTAGCGGGATTTCGCGAGCAGTACTTC.